This T cell receptor (beta chain) was sequenced in a study of T cell responses to AZD1222 COVID-19 vaccine (dated by TCRdb to the early 2020s). Regarding the research as a whole: Because spike-specific TCR depth and breadth did not differ between the two schedules, AZD1222 recipients who got a second dose at roughly 4 weeks were pooled with those who got a second dose at roughly 12 weeks. A total of over 230 trial participants underwent TCR sequencing, of whom approximately 200 had received two doses of AZD1222 and approximately 25 had received two doses of the MenACWY control vaccine. Trial participants were enrolled into age subgroups of 18-55, 56-69 and 70-plus years, which contained around 150, 29 and 61 TCR-sequenced participants, respectively.

What the time point label conveys for this sample: baseline before first vaccination. Vaccinee samples came from UK trials COV001 and COV002, including a single-blind randomized controlled phase 2/3 trial of AZD1222 (ChAdOx1 nCoV-19) in healthy adults. Trial participant PBMC samples were collected at day 0 and day 28 after the second dose for TCRbeta chain sequencing. On this clone: Its target antigen remains unknown. No qualities accompany the bases; no much larger clone lies one base away.

Here is what the overall study found, with its caveats: The vaccine-associated CD4 TCRs covered the entire spike protein, and the dominant responses fell in regions 160-218 and 743-854. Epitopes outside the regions mutated in the B.1.351 and B.1.1.7 variants were reportedly recognized by nearly half of the unique spike-specific TCRs. The 56-69-year group was small, and its depth increase did not reach significance, likely because of low power. After two AZD1222 doses, both the breadth and the depth of spike-specific TCRs were significantly higher than at day 0 and than in MenACWY recipients. Conclusions about previously exposed vaccinees were limited because only six AZD1222 recipients were SARS-CoV-2 seropositive at baseline. Because no day 14 peak-response samples were available, repertoires were characterized only after the peak T cell response. Participants were mostly white British and included more females than males, and it was suggested by the authors that clonal diversity may have been underestimated.

The CDR3 regions of human TCRbeta chains were subjected to immunosequencing. Under the source paper's analysis protocol: TCRs in the repertoires were matched against a reference library of SARS-CoV-2-specific TCRs that had been generated with the MIRA antigen-specificity platform. Breadth was defined as the fraction of unique TCRs that were SARS-CoV-2-associated, and depth was defined as the fraction of total T cells that were SARS-CoV-2-associated. Using the MIRA data, each spike-specific TCR was mapped to the spike region that the TCR reacts to and placed in a CD4 or CD8 class. Log10-transformed breadth and depth values were compared by one-way ANOVA with Sidak's multiple comparisons tests. This immuneACCESS table, as held by TCRdb, lists in-frame sequences with V and J called but not all clones. Of the missing ones, under half trace to an unresolved V gene in checked studies; the others have no known cause. The V and J calls and clone size come from that table; D and trimming were worked out from the DNA. Present in this sample are around 89,000 clones, 65% to 90% of which were seen just once. Roughly 10% of the sample lies in the top ten.

The TCR sequence derives from an adult in good health. Material: peripheral blood, obtained on day 0 of AZD1222 vaccination.

The CDR3 reads as follows: CASSELAGGSNEQFF. The DNA is as follows: TGTGCCAGCAGTGAATTAGCGGGGGGGTCCAATGAGCAGTTCTTC. The rearranged segments are TRBV25-1 and TRBJ2-1, with TRBD2 identical over 11 junction bases. Ends trimmed: V by 1 base, J by 6 bases; bases unmatched to a gene: 2. Reading from cysteine to phenylalanine, the CDR3 counts 15 amino acids. Just the 45-base CDR3 DNA is kept, in frame starting at base 1. CDR1 MGHDK and CDR2 SYGVNS are derived from the germline V gene.